The T cell receptor (beta chain) described here comes from a study of blood T cell repertoires in COVID-19. In regard to this clone: Compared with germline, one end of the junction differs, possibly owing to a read error.

Profiled with immunoSEQ multiplex PCR; TCRdb holds only in-frame clones, not every one. The data hold 80,000 to 100,000 clones, with roughly nine tenths observed a single time. Germline-derived CDR1 and CDR2 are MNHEY and SVGAGI. The length of the CDR3 is 15 residues. V gene TRBV6-5 combines with J gene TRBJ1-3; D is perhaps TRBD1 (6 bases). The sequence was obtained from a man between 60 and 75 years old with acute or convalescent COVID-19. Material: peripheral blood. CDR3 sequence: CASSNSGVRGNTIYF. In DNA form, the CDR3 reads TGTGCCAGCAGTAACTCAGGGGTACGCGGAAACACCATATATTTT.